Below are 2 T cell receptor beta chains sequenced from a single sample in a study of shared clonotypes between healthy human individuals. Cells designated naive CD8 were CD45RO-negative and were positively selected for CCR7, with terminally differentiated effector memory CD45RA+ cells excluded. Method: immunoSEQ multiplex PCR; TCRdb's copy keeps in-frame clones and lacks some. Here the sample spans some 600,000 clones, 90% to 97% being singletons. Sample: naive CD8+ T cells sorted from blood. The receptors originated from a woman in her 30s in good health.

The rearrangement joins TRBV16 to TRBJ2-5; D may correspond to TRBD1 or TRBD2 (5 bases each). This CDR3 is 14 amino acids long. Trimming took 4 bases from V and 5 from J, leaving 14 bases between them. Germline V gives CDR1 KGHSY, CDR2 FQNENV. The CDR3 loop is CASSPPGQEETQYF. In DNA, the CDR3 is TGTGCCAGCAGCCCCCCGGGGCAGGAGGAGACCCAGTACTTC.

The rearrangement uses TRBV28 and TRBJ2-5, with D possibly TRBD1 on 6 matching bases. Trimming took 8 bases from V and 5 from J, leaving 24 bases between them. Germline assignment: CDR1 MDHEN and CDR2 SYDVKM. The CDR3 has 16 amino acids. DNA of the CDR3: TGTGCCAGCTTCCACGCGGGCGCCAGGGGTGGTGAGACCCAGTACTTC. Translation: CASFHAGARGGETQYF. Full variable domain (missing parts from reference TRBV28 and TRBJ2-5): DVKVTQSSRYLVKRTGEKVFLECVQDMDHENMFWYRQDPGLGLRLIYFSYDVKMKEKGDIPEGYSVSREKKERFSLILESASTNQTSMYLCASFHAGARGGETQYFGPGTRLLVL.